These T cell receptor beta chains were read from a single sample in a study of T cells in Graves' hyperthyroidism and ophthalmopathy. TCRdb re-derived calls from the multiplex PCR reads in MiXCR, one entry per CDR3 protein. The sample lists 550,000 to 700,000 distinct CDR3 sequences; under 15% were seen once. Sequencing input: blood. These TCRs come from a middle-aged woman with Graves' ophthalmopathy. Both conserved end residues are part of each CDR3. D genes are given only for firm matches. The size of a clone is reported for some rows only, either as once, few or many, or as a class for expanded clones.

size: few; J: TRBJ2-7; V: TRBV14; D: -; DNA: TGTGCCAGCAGTCAACTTGGACACATCTCCTACGAGCAGTACTTC; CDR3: CASSQLGHISYEQYF
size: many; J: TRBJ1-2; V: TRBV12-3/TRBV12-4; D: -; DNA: TGTGCCAGCCTCGACAGTCCCTCCAACTATGGCTACACCTTC; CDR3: CASLDSPSNYGYTF
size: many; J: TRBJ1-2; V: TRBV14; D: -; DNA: TGTGCCAGCAGTCCAACGAAGGAACTCTATGGCTACACCTTC; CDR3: CASSPTKELYGYTF
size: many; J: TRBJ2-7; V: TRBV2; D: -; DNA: TGTGCCAGCAGTGAATCTAGCAGACTAACCTACGAGCAGTACTTC; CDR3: CASSESSRLTYEQYF
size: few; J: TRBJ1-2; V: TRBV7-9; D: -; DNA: TGTGCCAGCAGCTTCTCAGGGTATGGGGACTATGGCTACACCTTC; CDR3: CASSFSGYGDYGYTF
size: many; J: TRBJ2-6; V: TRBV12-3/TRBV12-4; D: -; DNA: TGTGCCAGCAGTTCGTGGCAGGGCACTGGGGCCAACGTCCTGACTTTC; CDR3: CASSSWQGTGANVLTF
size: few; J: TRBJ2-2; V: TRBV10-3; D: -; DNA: TGTGCCATCAGTGAGTCGAGGACTACACACACCGGGGAGCTGTTTTTT; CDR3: CAISESRTTHTGELFF
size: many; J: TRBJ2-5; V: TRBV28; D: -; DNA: TGTGCCAGCAGTTTACTAGCGTACAATAAAGAGACCCAGTACTTC; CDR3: CASSLLAYNKETQYF
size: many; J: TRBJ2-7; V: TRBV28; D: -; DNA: TGTGCCAGCAGTTCCCCCCGGCCCCTGGCCCCCTACGAGCAGTACTTC; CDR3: CASSSPRPLAPYEQYF
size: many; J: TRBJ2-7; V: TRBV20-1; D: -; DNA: TGCAGTGCTAGATACACAGCCTACGAGCAGTACTTC; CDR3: CSARYTAYEQYF
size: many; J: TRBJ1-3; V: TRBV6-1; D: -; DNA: TGTGCCAGCGGAGGACCGCGGGTTGGAAACACCATATATTTT; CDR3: CASGGPRVGNTIYF
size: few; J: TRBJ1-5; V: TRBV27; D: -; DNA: TGTGCCAGCAGTTTGGTCAGGGGAGATCAGCCCCAGCATTTT; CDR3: CASSLVRGDQPQHF
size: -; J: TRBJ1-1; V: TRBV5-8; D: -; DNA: TGTGCCAGCCTCCGTGCGGGGAACACTGAAGCTTTCTTT; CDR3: CASLRAGNTEAFF
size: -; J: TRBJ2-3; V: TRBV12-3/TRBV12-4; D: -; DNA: TGTGCCAGCGGACAGTTCACAGATACGCAGTATTTT; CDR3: CASGQFTDTQYF
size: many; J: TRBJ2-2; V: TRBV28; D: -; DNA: TGTGCCAGCACTAGCCTAAACACCGGGGAGCTGTTTTTT; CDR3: CASTSLNTGELFF
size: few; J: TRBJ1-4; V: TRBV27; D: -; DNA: TGTGCCAGCAGTAAGGGACATCTGAATGAAAAACTGTTTTTT; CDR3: CASSKGHLNEKLFF
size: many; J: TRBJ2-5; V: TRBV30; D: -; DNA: TGTGCCTGGAGTGAAGGAGAGACCCAGTACTTC; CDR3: CAWSEGETQYF
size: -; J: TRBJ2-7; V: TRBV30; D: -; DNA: TGTCCTACCCAGGTGGGGAGCGCTGGCGTAAACGAGCAGTACTTC; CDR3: CPTQVGSAGVNEQYF
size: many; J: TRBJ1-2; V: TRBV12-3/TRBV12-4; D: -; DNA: TGTGCCAGCAGTACACAGGGTCTCTATGGCTACACCTTC; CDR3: CASSTQGLYGYTF
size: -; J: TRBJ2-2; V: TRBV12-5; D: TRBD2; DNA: TGTGCTAGTGGACCTAGCGGGACGAACACCGGGGAGCTGTTTTTT; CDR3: CASGPSGTNTGELFF
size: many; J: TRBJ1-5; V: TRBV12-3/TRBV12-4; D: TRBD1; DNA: TGTGCCAGCAGTTTAGGACAGGGTAGTCAGCCCCAGCATTTT; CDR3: CASSLGQGSQPQHF
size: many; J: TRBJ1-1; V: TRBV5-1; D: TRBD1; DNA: TGTGCCAGCAGCTTGGGACAGGGTGGCACTGAAGCTTTCTTT; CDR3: CASSLGQGGTEAFF
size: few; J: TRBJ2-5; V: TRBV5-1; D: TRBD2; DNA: TGCGCCAGCAGCTTGGGTCCTGGGGGACTAGCGGCTCAAGAGACCCAGTACTTC; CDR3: CASSLGPGGLAAQETQYF
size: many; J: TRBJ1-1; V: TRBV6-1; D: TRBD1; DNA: TGTGCCAGCAGTCCCGGGACAGTTGGTACCACTGAAGCTTTCTTT; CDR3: CASSPGTVGTTEAFF
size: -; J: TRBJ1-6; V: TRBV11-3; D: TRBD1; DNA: TGTGCCAGCAGCCGCGGATACTCGACAGGGAATAATTCACCCCTCCACTTT; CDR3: CASSRGYSTGNNSPLHF
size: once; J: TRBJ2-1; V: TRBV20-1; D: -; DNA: TGCAGTGCTAGGCGCGTTAGCGGAACCTTCAATGAGCAGTTCTTC; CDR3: CSARRVSGTFNEQFF
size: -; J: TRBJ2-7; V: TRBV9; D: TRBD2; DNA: TGTGCCAGCAGCGTAGCACTAGCGGGGGAAGGGGCCTCCTACGAGCAGTACTTC; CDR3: CASSVALAGEGASYEQYF
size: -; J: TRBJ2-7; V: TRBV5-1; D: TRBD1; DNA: TGCGCCAGCAGCGTCGACAGGGGGTACTCCTACGAGCAGTACTTC; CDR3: CASSVDRGYSYEQYF
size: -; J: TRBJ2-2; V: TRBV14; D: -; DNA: TGTGCCAGCAGCCAAGTGGCAGGGACCGGGGAGCTGTTTTTT; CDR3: CASSQVAGTGELFF
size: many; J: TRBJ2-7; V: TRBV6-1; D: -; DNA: TGTGCCAGCAGTGAAGCCGCCGGACAGATTTACGAGCAGTACTTC; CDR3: CASSEAAGQIYEQYF
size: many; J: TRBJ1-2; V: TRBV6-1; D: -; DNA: TGTGCCAGCAGGACAGCGGGTCTGGACTATGGCTACACCTTC; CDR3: CASRTAGLDYGYTF
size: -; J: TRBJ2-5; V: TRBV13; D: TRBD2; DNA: TGTGCCAGCAGCCGTAGCGGGAGGCCCTTCCAAGAGACCCAGTACTTC; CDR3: CASSRSGRPFQETQYF
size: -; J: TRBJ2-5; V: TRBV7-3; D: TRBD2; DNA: TGTGCCAGCAGCTTAATAGCGGGCTCCCAAGAGACCCAGTACTTC; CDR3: CASSLIAGSQETQYF
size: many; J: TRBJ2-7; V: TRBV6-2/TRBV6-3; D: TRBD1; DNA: TGTGCCAGCAGGGGACAGGGGGCTCGGGCCTACGAGCAGTACTTC; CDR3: CASRGQGARAYEQYF
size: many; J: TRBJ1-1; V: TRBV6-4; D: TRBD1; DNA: TGTGCCAGCAGTCGTAACAGGGGGCGCGGGGTAAACACTGAAGCTTTCTTT; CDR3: CASSRNRGRGVNTEAFF
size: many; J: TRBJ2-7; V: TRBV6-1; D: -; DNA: TGTGCCAGCAGTGAAGGGCCCGAAGGCTCCTACGAGCAGTACTTC; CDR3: CASSEGPEGSYEQYF
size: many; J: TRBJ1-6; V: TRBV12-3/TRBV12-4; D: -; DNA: TGTGCCAGCAGTTATATGAATTCACCCCTCCACTTT; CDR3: CASSYMNSPLHF
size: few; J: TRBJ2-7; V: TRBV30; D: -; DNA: TGTGCCTGGAGAGGGGTGGGGAGCGTAAGACAGTACTTC; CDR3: CAWRGVGSVRQYF
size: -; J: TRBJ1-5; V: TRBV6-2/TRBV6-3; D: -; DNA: TGTGCCAGCAGTTACTACTACAGGGATGAAGGTCAGCCCCAGCATTTT; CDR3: CASSYYYRDEGQPQHF
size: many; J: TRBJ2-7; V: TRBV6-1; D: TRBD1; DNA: TGTGCCAGCAGCACGGACAGGGCTGGGTACGAGCAGTACTTC; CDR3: CASSTDRAGYEQYF
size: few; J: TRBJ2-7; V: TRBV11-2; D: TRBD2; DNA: TGTGCCAGCAGCCAATTCGGCGGGACTAGCGGCTTAACCTACGAGCAGTACTTC; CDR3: CASSQFGGTSGLTYEQYF
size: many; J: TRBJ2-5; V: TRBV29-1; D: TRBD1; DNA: TGCAGCGTTGAGGGGACAGCCCCGAGGGAGACCCAGTACTTC; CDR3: CSVEGTAPRETQYF
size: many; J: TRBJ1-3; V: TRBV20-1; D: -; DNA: TGCAGTGCCACCCGGGGGCCAATAGGAAACACCATATATTTT; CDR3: CSATRGPIGNTIYF
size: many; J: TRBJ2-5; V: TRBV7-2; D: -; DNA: TGTGCCAGCAGCCCTCGACGGAACCAAGAGACCCAGTACTTC; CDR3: CASSPRRNQETQYF
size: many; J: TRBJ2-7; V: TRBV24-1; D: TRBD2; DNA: TGTGCCACCAGTGATTCGGGGGGAGATCCCTACGAGCAGTACTTC; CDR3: CATSDSGGDPYEQYF
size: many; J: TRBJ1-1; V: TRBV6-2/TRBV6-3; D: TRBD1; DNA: TGTGCCAGCAGAAGGGACAGTTATAACACTGAAGCTTTCTTT; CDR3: CASRRDSYNTEAFF
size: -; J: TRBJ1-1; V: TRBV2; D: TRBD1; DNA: TGTGCCAGCAGTGATGGGGGACAGGGTTTGGACACTGAAGCTTTCTTT; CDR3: CASSDGGQGLDTEAFF
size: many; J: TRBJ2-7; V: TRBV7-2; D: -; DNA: TGTGCCAGCAGCTTAGCAGCGGTCTCCTACGAGCAGTACTTC; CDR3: CASSLAAVSYEQYF
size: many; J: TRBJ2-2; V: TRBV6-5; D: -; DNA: TGTGCCAGCAGTTACGGTCCAGCGAACACCGGGGAGCTGTTTTTT; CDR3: CASSYGPANTGELFF
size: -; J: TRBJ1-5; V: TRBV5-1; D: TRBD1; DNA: TGCGCCAGCAGCCCCGGGACAGGGGCCTATCAGCCCCAGCATTTT; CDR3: CASSPGTGAYQPQHF
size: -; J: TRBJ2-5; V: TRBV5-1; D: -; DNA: TGCGCCAGCAGCTCGGACCCTGGGGGGGAGACCCAGTACTTC; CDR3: CASSSDPGGETQYF
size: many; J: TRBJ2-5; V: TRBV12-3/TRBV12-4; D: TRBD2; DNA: TGTGCCAGCACGGGGGGAATCGTTGAGACCCAGTACTTC; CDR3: CASTGGIVETQYF
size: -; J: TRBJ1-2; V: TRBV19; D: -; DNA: TGTGCCAGTAGGGAGGCGTCAGTTCATGGAGCCCATGGCTACACCTTC; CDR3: CASREASVHGAHGYTF
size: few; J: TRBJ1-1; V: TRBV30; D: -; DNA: TGTGCCTGGAGTTCGGGGGTCGGAATGAACACTGAAGCTTTCTTT; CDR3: CAWSSGVGMNTEAFF
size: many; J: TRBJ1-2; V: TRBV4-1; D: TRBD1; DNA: TGCGCCAGCAGCCAGGGAAGGACAGGGGAGGACTATGGCTACACCTTC; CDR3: CASSQGRTGEDYGYTF
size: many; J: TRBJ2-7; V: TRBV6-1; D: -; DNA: TGTGCCAGCATATCGGCTAGTAGGTACGAGCAGTACTTC; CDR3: CASISASRYEQYF
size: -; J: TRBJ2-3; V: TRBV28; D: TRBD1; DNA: TGTGCCAGCAGTCCGACAGGGTTTGGCACAGATACGCAGTATTTT; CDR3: CASSPTGFGTDTQYF
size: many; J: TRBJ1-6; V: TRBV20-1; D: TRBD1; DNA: TGCAGTGCTAGGGGACAGGATAATTCACCCCTCCACTTT; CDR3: CSARGQDNSPLHF
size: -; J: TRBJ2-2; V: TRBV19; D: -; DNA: TGTGCCAGTAGTGTAGGGCGAACCGGGGAGCTGTTTTTT; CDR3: CASSVGRTGELFF
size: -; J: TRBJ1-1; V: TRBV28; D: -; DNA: TGTGCCAGCAGTTTATGGGACCCGAACACTGAAGCTTTCTTT; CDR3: CASSLWDPNTEAFF